Below, 30 T cell receptor beta chains from the same sample are listed, as sequenced in a study of cytomegalovirus exposure and HLA in healthy donors. The study ran its PCR with 60 Vbeta and 13 Jbeta primers. Sequencing was performed with immunoSEQ multiplex PCR; in TCRdb, only in-frame clones are kept and a portion is missing. Its listing shows roughly 100,000 clones. Sequenced: PBMCs. Receptors originate from a man aged 35 to 55 in good health and CMV-seronegative.

V is TRBV27 and J is TRBJ2-5, with 9 bases lining up with TRBD2. The germline V gene encodes CDR1 MNHEY and CDR2 SMNVEV (reference sequence). The CDR3 runs to 15 residues. V was clipped by 3 bases and J by 4 bases; unmatched bases: 6. CDR3 bases: TGTGCCAGCAGTTTGGGCGGGAGGGAAGGAGAGACCCAGTACTTC. Protein product: CASSLGGREGETQYF.

The gene calls are TRBV7-9 and TRBJ1-5, with D possibly being TRBD1 (5 bases). The CDR3 runs to 15 residues. Per germline, CDR1 SEHNR and CDR2 FQNEAQ (reference sequence). V was trimmed by 5 bases and J by 4 bases, leaving 15 bases between them. The CDR3 region has the DNA TGTGCCAGCAGCCTCGGGACTCTGGGGAATCAGCCCCAGCATTTT. Translating gives CASSLGTLGNQPQHF.

V usage is TRBV29-1 and J usage is TRBJ1-2; D gene ambiguous. V shed 6 bases and J shed 2 bases, with 7 bases lying between them. Germline CDR1 and CDR2: SQVTM and ANQGSEA. The CDR3 runs 11 residues. CDR3 loop: CSVNINYGYTF. In nucleotides, the CDR3 is TGCAGCGTGAACATCAACTATGGCTACACCTTC.

The V gene is TRBV6-5, the J gene TRBJ2-3; TRBD2 agrees at 7 bases. The V segment lost 2 bases and the J segment 6 bases; nucleotides outside the gene matches: 8. This CDR3 contains 15 residues. Germline lookup yields CDR1 MNHEY and CDR2 SVGAGI. The CDR3 region has the DNA TGTGCCAGCAGTTACGCGTCCGGGACTACTGATACGCAGTATTTT. It translates to CASSYASGTTDTQYF.

Comments on this clone: The germline gene is not matched at one end of the junction; a read error may be the cause. The chain uses TRBV4-2 and TRBJ2-3, with 7 bases that match TRBD2. The CDR3 runs 13 residues. Germline V CDR1 and CDR2: LGHNA, YNFKEQ. CDR3 loop: CASSQDRALAASF. The CDR3 DNA is TGTGCCAGCAGCCAAGATCGCGCCCTAGCGGCTAGTTTT.

The V call is TRBV5-1, the J call TRBJ2-2; TRBD1 matches 8 bases. Unmatched junction bases numbered 10, after V lost 4 bases and J lost 5 bases. The CDR3 sequence is 16 residues long. Germline V gives CDR1 SGHRS, CDR2 YFSETQ. Here the CDR3 reads CASSRISTGETGELFF. Here the CDR3 DNA reads TGCGCCAGCAGCCGAATTTCGACAGGGGAGACCGGGGAGCTGTTTTTT.

This chain links TRBV5-1 with TRBJ1-6, with D perhaps TRBD1 (5 bases). This CDR3 is 15 amino acids long. Germline loops: CDR1 SGHRS, CDR2 YFSETQ. The V end lost 0 bases, the J end lost 7 bases, and 11 bases lay between the germline ends. This chain's CDR3 is CASSLDAGINSPLHF. DNA for the CDR3: TGCGCCAGCAGCTTGGACGCAGGGATAAATTCACCCCTCCACTTT. Complete variable domain (other parts from reference TRBV5-1 and TRBJ1-6): KAGVTQTPRYLIKTRGQQVTLSCSPISGHRSVSWYQQTPGQGLQFLFEYFSETQRNKGNFPGRFSGRQFSNSRSEMNVSTLELGDSALYLCASSLDAGINSPLHFGNGTRLTVT.

V and J are TRBV4-3 and TRBJ2-3, with D perhaps matching TRBD1 (5 bases). The CDR3 has 15 amino acids. V was clipped by 0 bases and J by 6 bases, with 13 bases between them. From germline, CDR1 is LGHNA and CDR2 YSLEER. The chain's CDR3 is CASSQDRVAGDTQYF. In DNA form, the CDR3 reads TGCGCCAGCAGCCAAGATAGAGTAGCAGGGGATACGCAGTATTTT.

This chain uses TRBV18 with TRBJ1-1; D is unclear. Trimming left V 4 bases short and J 3 bases short, with 12 bases between. The CDR3 spans 14 residues. The germline CDR1 and CDR2 sequences are KGHSH and LQKENI. CDR3 sequence reads: CASSLAERDTEAFF. The CDR3 DNA follows: TGTGCCAGCTCACTTGCGGAGCGGGACACTGAAGCTTTCTTT.

The rearrangement links TRBV28 to TRBJ2-2, with 10 nucleotides matching TRBD2. The CDR3 spans 16 residues. V lost 2 bases, J lost 4 bases, and 4 bases stayed unmatched. Germline V gene lookup returns CDR1 MDHEN and CDR2 SYDVKM. This CDR3 reads CASSLLAGVVTGELFF. In nucleotides, the CDR3 is TGTGCCAGCAGTTTACTAGCGGGAGTTGTCACCGGGGAGCTGTTTTTT.

The V and J genes are TRBV18 and TRBJ2-2; 7 bases match TRBD1. CDR1 and CDR2 from the germline V gene are KGHSH and LQKENI. V was pared by 4 bases and J by 1 base, with 3 bases of the junction left unmatched. This CDR3 contains 15 residues. This CDR3 is CASSHRGKNTGELFF. The CDR3 nucleotides read TGTGCCAGCTCACACAGGGGAAAGAACACCGGGGAGCTGTTTTTT.

The rearrangement joins TRBV4-2 to TRBJ2-1; 11 positions match TRBD2. CDR1 and CDR2 (germline): LGHNA, YNFKEQ. The CDR3 loop spans 18 amino acids. The J segment lost 0 bases and the V segment lost 5 bases, leaving 9 bases of the junction unmatched. The CDR3 loop is CASSSGLAGSSSYNEQFF. Written as DNA, the CDR3 is TGTGCCAGCAGCTCCGGACTAGCGGGTTCAAGCTCCTACAATGAGCAGTTCTTC.

The CDR3 DNA reads as TGTGCCAGCACCCTGGGACACCCGAACACCGGGGAGCTGTTTTTT. Amino acid sequence: CASTLGHPNTGELFF. This chain joins TRBV2 and TRBJ2-2, with D tentatively TRBD1 (6 bases). From germline, CDR1 is SNHLY and CDR2 FYNNEI. The CDR3 runs to 15 residues. Trimming removed 7 bases from V and 0 bases from J, with 12 bases in between.

CDR3 nucleotides: TGTGCCTGGAGTGGTGAGGGCTCCTACAATGAGCAGTTCTTC. This sequence encodes CAWSGEGSYNEQFF. This chain links TRBV30 with TRBJ2-1, with a tentative D call TRBD2 (5 bases). The CDR3 consists of 14 residues. Looked up from germline, CDR1 is GTSNPN and CDR2 is SVGIG (reference sequence). V was clipped by 1 base and J by 0 bases, with 7 bases between them.

The gene calls are TRBV2 and TRBJ2-7, with 7 bases that match TRBD1. There are 15 residues in the CDR3. Losses at the gene ends were 7 bases for V and 0 bases for J; bases not matched to a gene: 9. The germline V gene encodes CDR1 SNHLY and CDR2 FYNNEI. The chain's CDR3 is CASNPGQSSSYEQYF. The CDR3 DNA reads TGTGCCAGCAACCCGGGACAGTCAAGCTCCTACGAGCAGTACTTC.

The chain uses TRBV30 and TRBJ2-7; 10 bases fit TRBD2. Germline V CDR1 and CDR2: GTSNPN, SVGIG (reference sequence). V lost 5 bases and J lost 2; bases outside the gene matches: 9. The CDR3 has 15 residues. The CDR3 loop is CAWQREGPVTYEQYF. The CDR3 DNA follows: TGTGCCTGGCAGCGGGAGGGCCCAGTCACCTACGAGCAGTACTTC.

The rearrangement joins TRBV7-9 to TRBJ2-5, with no clear D. The DNA end is a closer match to TRBJ2-7, so the J assignment may be wrong. The germline CDR1 and CDR2 sequences are SEHNR and FQNEAQ (reference sequence). The CDR3 spans 13 residues. The CDR3 DNA is TGTGCCAGCAGCTTAGAACTCTCGTACGAGCAGTACTTC. Protein product: CASSLELSYEQYF.

This rearrangement joins TRBV28 to TRBJ2-1; D remains ambiguous. Germline values: CDR1 MDHEN, CDR2 SYDVKM. The CDR3 has 12 amino acids. Trimming removed 5 bases at V and 7 bases at J, with 9 bases between. The CDR3 loop is CASSHARNEQFF. CDR3 DNA sequence: TGTGCCAGCAGTCACGCTAGGAATGAGCAGTTCTTC.

The V and J genes are TRBV6-5 and TRBJ2-7; tentatively, D is TRBD1 (5 bases). V was shortened by 8 bases and J by 6 bases, with 14 bases between the two germline ends. Germline V lookup: CDR1 MNHEY, CDR2 SVGAGI. The CDR3 contains 12 residues. CDR3 DNA: TGTGCCAGCGGAGTTAGGGGCCGCGAGCAGTACTTC. This translates into CASGVRGREQYF.

This chain connects TRBV10-2 to TRBJ1-3, with unresolved D. The CDR3 totals 13 residues. Germline values: CDR1 WSHSY, CDR2 SAAADI. V was pared by 7 bases and J by 2 bases, with 9 bases between. The CDR3 DNA follows: TGCGCCAGCATTTCAGGAACTGGAAACACCATATATTTT. It specifies CASISGTGNTIYF.

The chain combines TRBV27 with TRBJ1-2; the match to TRBD1 covers 8 bases. V was pared by 4 bases and J by 7 bases, with 8 bases of the junction left unmatched. The germline gives CDR1 MNHEY, CDR2 SMNVEV (reference sequence). CDR3 length: 14 amino acids. The DNA for the CDR3 is TGTGCCAGCAGTTCCGTTGGACAGGGCCTTGGCTACACCTTC. The encoded protein is CASSSVGQGLGYTF.

This chain joins TRBV29-1 and TRBJ2-7; 14 bases are a match to TRBD2. The CDR3 has 14 amino acids. V lost 7 bases, J lost 7 bases, and 9 bases stayed unmatched. CDR1 and CDR2 from the germline V gene are SQVTM and ANQGSEA. CDR3 DNA: TGCAGCGCCCGACTAGCGGGGGGGGGTGGGGAGCAGTACTTC. Its translation is CSARLAGGGGEQYF.

The CDR3 DNA reads TGTGCCAGCAGCACGCAGGGGGGCAATGAGCAGTTCTTC. Amino acid sequence: CASSTQGGNEQFF. This chain connects TRBV7-2 to TRBJ2-1, with D perhaps TRBD1 (7 bases). Germline V lookup: CDR1 SGHTA, CDR2 FQGNSA. V gave up 5 bases and J gave up 6 bases, with 11 bases separating them. There are 13 residues in the CDR3.

A remark on this clone: A read error may produce the germline difference seen at one junction end. This CDR3 is also generated by other DNA sequences in the sample. The chain combines TRBV5-1 with TRBJ1-1; 10 bases align to TRBD1. CDR3 length: 14 amino acids. Looked up from germline, CDR1 is SGHRS and CDR2 is YFSETQ. The CDR3 DNA sequence: TGTGCCAGCAGCTTGGGACAGGGGAGGGCTGAAGCTTTCTTT. Translating gives CASSLGQGRAEAFF.

CDR3 residues: CASSQNWYTQYF. As DNA, the CDR3 is TGTGCCAGCAGCCAGAATTGGTATACGCAGTATTTT. V and J are TRBV7-9 and TRBJ2-3; D remains ambiguous. CDR3 size: 12 residues. The V gene's germline CDR1 is SEHNR and CDR2 FQNEAQ (reference sequence). Trimming pared 5 bases from V and 7 bases from J, leaving 10 bases between.

This chain links TRBV5-1 with TRBJ2-4; 12 bases are a match to TRBD2. Germline CDR1 reads SGHRS; CDR2 reads YFSETQ. V lost 4 bases and J lost 1; bases outside the gene matches: 3. The CDR3 has 16 amino acids. CDR3 nucleotide sequence: TGCGCCAGCAGCATGACTAGCGGGAGTGCCAAAAACATTCAGTACTTC. Encoded protein: CASSMTSGSAKNIQYF.

The chain uses TRBV7-2 and TRBJ1-1; 7 nucleotides align to TRBD1. The CDR3 length is 16 residues. The germline V gene has CDR1 SGHTA and CDR2 FQGNSA. V gave up 4 bases and J gave up 6 bases; unmatched junction bases: 14. The CDR3 here is CASSSRTLGQGAEAFF. CDR3 coding DNA: TGTGCCAGCAGCTCTCGAACCCTGGGGCAGGGGGCTGAAGCTTTCTTT.

This chain uses TRBV2 with TRBJ2-2; 11 bases line up with TRBD2. The CDR3 runs to 14 residues. V gave up 5 bases and J gave up 6 bases; unmatched junction bases: 2. Germline V CDR1 and CDR2: SNHLY, FYNNEI. The CDR3 loop reads CASSRGLAAGELFF. The CDR3 DNA sequence: TGTGCCAGCAGTAGGGGACTAGCGGCCGGGGAGCTGTTTTTT.

The chain combines TRBV5-5 with TRBJ1-1; 7 bases are a match to TRBD1. The length of the CDR3 is 16 residues. Germline V CDR1 and CDR2: SGHKS, YYEKEE (reference sequence). Trimming removed 4 bases from V and 4 bases from J; junction bases left unmatched: 13. This CDR3 reads CASSPMGQTRGTEAFF. CDR3 in DNA: TGTGCCAGCAGCCCGATGGGACAGACGAGGGGCACTGAAGCTTTCTTT.

Of note for this clone: At one boundary the junction diverges from the germline segment, which might be a read error. The chain uses TRBV2 and TRBJ2-1; perhaps TRBD2 as D (5 bases). Germline V gene lookup returns CDR1 SNHLY and CDR2 FYNNEI. The CDR3 runs to 15 residues. The CDR3 reads CASTGKTGINNGQFF. In DNA form, the CDR3 reads TGTGCCAGCACCGGGAAGACGGGGATTAACAATGGGCAGTTCTTC.